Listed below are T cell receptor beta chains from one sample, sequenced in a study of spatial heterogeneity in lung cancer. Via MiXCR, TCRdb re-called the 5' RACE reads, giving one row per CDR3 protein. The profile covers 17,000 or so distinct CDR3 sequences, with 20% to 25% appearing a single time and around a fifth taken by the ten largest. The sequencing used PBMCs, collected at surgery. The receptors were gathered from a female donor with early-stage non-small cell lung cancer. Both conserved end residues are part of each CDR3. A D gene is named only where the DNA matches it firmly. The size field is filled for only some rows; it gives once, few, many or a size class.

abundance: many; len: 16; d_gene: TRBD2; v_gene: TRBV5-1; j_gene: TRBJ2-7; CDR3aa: CASSSTSGSPPYEQYF; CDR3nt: TGCGCCAGCAGCTCGACTAGCGGGAGCCCACCTTACGAGCAGTACTTC
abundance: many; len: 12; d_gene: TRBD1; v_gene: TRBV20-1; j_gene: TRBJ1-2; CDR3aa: CSAGQGVDGYTF; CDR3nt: TGCAGTGCGGGACAGGGGGTTGACGGCTACACCTTC
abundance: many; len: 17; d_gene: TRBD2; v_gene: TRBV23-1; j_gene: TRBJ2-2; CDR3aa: CASSQSGTSGNTGELFF; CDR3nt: TGCGCCAGCAGTCAATCCGGGACTAGCGGGAACACCGGGGAGCTGTTTTTT
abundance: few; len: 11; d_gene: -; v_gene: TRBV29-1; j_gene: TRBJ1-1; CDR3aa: CSGGVHTEAFF; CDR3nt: TGCAGCGGAGGGGTTCATACTGAAGCTTTCTTT
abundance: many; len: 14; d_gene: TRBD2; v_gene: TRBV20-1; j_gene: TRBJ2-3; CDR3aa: CSATLAGSTDTQYF; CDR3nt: TGCAGTGCTACACTAGCGGGGAGCACAGATACGCAGTATTTT
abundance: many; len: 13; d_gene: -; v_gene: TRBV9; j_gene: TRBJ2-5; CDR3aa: CASSGTGLETQYF; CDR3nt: TGTGCCAGCAGCGGTACAGGGCTGGAGACCCAGTACTTC
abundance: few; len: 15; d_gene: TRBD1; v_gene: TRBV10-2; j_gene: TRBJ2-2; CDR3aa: CASNGQGADTGELFF; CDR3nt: TGCGCCAGCAATGGACAGGGGGCGGACACCGGGGAGCTGTTTTTT
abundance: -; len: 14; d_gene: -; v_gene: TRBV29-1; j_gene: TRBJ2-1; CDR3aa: CSVESGGSYNEQFF; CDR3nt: TGCAGCGTTGAGTCAGGAGGCTCCTACAATGAGCAGTTCTTC
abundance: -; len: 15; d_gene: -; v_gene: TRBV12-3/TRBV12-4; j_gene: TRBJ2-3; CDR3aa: CASSSTWTNTDTQYF; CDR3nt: TGTGCCAGCAGCTCCACATGGACTAACACAGATACGCAGTATTTT
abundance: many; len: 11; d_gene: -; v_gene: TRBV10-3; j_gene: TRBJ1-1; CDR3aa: CAISAEYEAFF; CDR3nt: TGTGCCATCAGTGCGGAGTACGAAGCTTTCTTT
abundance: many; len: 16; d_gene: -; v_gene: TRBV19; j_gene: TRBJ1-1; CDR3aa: CASSGPRFGKHTEAFF; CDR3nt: TGTGCCAGTAGTGGACCACGCTTCGGGAAGCACACTGAAGCTTTCTTT
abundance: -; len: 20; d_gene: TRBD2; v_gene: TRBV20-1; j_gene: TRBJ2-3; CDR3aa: CSARMPPGGSGRGVADTQYF; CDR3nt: TGCAGTGCTAGAATGCCTCCGGGTGGTAGCGGGAGGGGTGTGGCAGATACGCAGTATTTT
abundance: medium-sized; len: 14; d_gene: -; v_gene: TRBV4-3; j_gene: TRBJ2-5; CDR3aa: CASSQGLVEETQYF; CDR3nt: TGCGCCAGCAGCCAAGGGCTAGTGGAGGAGACCCAGTACTTC
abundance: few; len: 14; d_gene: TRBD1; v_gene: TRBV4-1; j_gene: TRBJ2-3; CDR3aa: CASSQETGAYTQYF; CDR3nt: TGCGCCAGCAGCCAAGAGACAGGGGCTTATACGCAGTATTTT
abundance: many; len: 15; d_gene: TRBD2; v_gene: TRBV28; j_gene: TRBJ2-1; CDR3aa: CASTNEGLAMNEQFF; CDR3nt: TGTGCCAGCACGAACGAGGGACTAGCGATGAATGAGCAGTTCTTC